This T cell receptor beta chain comes out of a study of shared clonotypes between healthy human individuals. Overall study findings and caveats: Several donors showed sharing of around 5% of naive CD4 clonotypes.

This clone was seen a few times. As yet, its antigen is unknown. This sample includes further DNA sequences coding for the same CDR3. For sorted subsets, approximately 0.2 ug DNA per replicate equaled tens of thousands of T cell genomes. Source study methods: For the immunoSEQ data, sequences were junction-only without quality scores, so filtering differed. Some clones are missing from TCRdb's copy, which holds only in-frame ones; the method was immunoSEQ multiplex PCR. The DNA gave D and trimming, while V, J and clone size come from that table. The sample records 2 million to 2.5 million clones, about 92% being singletons. The CDR3 has 15 residues. V lost 5 bases, J lost 4 bases, and 5 bases stayed unmatched. From germline, CDR1 is SGHTA and CDR2 FQGTGA.

The sequence came from a man between 18 and 35 years old in good health. Some clones in this sample may be carry-over from other donors' samples. The sequencing sample was made of naive CD4+ T cells from PBMCs. Subset reported: CD45RA+ positively selected. This chain uses TRBV7-3 with TRBJ2-2; TRBD1 matches 9 bases. DNA for the CDR3: TGTGCCAGCAGCCCCGGACAGGGGCGCACCGGGGAGCTGTTTTTT. As protein: CASSPGQGRTGELFF.